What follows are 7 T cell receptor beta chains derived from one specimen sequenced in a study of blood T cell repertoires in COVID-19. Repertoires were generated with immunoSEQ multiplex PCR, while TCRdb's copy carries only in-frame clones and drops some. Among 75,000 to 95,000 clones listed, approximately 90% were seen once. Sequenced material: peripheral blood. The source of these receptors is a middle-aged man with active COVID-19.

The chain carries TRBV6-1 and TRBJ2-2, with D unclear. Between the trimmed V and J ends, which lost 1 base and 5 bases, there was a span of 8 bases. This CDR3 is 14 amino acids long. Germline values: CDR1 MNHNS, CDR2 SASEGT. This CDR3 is CASSEVAITGELFF. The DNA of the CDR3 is TGTGCCAGCAGTGAAGTGGCAATTACCGGGGAGCTGTTTTTT.

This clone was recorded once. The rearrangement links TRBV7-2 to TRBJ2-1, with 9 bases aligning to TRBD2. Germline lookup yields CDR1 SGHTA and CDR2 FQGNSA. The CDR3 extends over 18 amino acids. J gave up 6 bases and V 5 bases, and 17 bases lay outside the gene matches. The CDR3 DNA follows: TGTGCCAGCAGCCCTAATATATATCTTGCGGGGGGGGCCAATGAGCAGTTCTTC. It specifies CASSPNIYLAGGANEQFF.

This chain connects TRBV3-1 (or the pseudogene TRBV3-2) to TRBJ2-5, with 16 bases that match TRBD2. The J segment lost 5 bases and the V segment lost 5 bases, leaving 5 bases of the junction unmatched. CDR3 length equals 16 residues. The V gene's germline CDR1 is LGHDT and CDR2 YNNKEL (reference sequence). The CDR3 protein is CASSGTSGGAGETQYF. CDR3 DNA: TGTGCCAGCAGCGGGACTAGCGGGGGGGCCGGTGAGACCCAGTACTTC.

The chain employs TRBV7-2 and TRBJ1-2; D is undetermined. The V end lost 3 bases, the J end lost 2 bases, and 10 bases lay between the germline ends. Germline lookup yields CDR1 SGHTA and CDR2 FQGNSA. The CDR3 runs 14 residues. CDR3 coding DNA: TGTGCCAGCAGCTTTAGTAGAGGGAACTATGGCTACACCTTC. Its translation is CASSFSRGNYGYTF.

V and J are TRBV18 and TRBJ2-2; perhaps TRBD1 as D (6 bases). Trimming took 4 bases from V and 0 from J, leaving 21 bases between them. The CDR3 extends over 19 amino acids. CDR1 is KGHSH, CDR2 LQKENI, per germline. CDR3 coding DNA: TGTGCCAGCTCACTGACACCGGAGCCTAGGGGGTCGAACACCGGGGAGCTGTTTTTT. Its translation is CASSLTPEPRGSNTGELFF.

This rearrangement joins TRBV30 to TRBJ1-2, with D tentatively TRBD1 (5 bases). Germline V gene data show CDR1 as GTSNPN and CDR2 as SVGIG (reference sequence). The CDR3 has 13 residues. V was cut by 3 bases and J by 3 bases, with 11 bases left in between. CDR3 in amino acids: CAWRWGRDYGYTF. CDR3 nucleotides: TGTGCCTGGAGGTGGGGCAGGGACTATGGCTACACCTTC.

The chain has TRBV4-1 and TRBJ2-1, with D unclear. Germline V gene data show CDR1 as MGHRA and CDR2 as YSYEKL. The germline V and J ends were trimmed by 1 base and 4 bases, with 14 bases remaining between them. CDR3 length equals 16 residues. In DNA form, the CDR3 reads TGCGCCAGCAGCCAAGTTGGGCCCCCCGATTACAATGAGCAGTTCTTC. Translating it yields CASSQVGPPDYNEQFF.